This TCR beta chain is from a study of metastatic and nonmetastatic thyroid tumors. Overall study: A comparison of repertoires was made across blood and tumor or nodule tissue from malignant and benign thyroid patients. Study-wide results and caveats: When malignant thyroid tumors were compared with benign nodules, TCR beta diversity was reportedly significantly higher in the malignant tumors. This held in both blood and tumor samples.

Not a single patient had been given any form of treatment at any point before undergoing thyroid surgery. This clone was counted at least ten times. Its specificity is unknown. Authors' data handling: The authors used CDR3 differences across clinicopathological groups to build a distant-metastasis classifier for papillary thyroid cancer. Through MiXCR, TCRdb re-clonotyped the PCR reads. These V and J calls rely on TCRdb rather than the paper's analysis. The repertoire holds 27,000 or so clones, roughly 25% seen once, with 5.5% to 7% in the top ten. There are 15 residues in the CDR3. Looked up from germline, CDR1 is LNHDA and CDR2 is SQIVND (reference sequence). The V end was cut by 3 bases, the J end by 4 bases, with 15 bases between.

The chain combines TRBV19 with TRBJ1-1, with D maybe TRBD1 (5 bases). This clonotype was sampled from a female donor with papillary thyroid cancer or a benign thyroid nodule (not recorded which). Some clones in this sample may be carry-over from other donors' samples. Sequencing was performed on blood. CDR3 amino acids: CASSIQGVGGTEAFF. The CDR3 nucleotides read TGTGCCAGTAGTATCCAGGGTGTCGGCGGCACTGAAGCTTTCTTT.